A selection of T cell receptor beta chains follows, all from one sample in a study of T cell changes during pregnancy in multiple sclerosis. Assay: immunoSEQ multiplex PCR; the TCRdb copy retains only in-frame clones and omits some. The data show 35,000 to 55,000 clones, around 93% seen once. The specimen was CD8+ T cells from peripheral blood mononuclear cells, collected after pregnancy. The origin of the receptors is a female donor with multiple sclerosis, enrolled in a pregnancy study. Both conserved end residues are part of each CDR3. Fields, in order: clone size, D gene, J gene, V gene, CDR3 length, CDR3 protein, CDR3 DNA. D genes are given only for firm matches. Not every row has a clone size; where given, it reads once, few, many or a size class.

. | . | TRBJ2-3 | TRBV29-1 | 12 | CSVEAGRDTQYF | TGCAGCGTTGAGGCGGGGAGGGATACGCAGTATTTT
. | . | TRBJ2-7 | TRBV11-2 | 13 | CASSLGGKAEQYF | TGTGCCAGCAGCTTAGGCGGAAAGGCCGAGCAGTACTTC
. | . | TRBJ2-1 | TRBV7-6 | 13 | CASSLNQYNEQFF | TGTGCCAGCAGCTTAAACCAGTACAATGAGCAGTTCTTC
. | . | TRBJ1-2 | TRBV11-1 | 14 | CASSLGGYLYGYTF | TGTGCCAGCAGCTTGGGGGGGTACCTCTATGGCTACACCTTC
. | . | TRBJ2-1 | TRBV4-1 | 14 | CASSPRDTYNEQFF | TGCGCCAGCAGCCCCCGGGATACCTACAATGAGCAGTTCTTC
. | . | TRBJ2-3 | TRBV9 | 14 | CASSVLEVRDTQYF | TGTGCCAGCAGCGTACTAGAAGTCAGAGATACGCAGTATTTT
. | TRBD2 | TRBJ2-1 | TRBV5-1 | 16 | CASSPWGSGRANEQFF | TGCGCCAGCAGCCCTTGGGGTAGCGGGAGGGCAAATGAGCAGTTCTTC
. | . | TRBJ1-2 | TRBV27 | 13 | CAAWGGRNDGYTF | TGTGCGGCCTGGGGGGGGAGGAACGATGGCTACACCTTC
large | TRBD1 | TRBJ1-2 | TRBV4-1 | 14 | CASSQDRLTGEYTF | TGCGCCAGCAGCCAAGATCGGCTCACAGGGGAGTACACCTTC
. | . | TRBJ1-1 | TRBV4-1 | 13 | CASSQAQGPEAFF | TGCGCCAGCAGCCAAGCACAGGGCCCTGAAGCTTTCTTT
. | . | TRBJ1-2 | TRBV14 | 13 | CASSQVTNYGYTF | TGTGCCAGCAGCCAAGTTACTAACTATGGCTACACCTTC
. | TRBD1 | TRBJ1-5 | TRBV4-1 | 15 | CASSQVGQGAQPQHF | TGCGCCAGCAGCCAAGTAGGACAGGGCGCACAGCCCCAGCATTTT
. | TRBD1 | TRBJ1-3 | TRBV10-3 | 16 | CAISEDRGLSGNTIYF | TGTGCCATCAGTGAGGACAGGGGGCTCTCTGGAAACACCATATATTTT
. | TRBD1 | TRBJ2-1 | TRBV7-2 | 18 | CVSRQRGGQGVSYNEQFF | TGTGTCTCGCGTCAAAGGGGTGGACAGGGGGTCTCCTACAATGAGCAGTTCTTC
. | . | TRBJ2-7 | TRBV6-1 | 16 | CASSEGGYPSSYEQYF | TGTGCCAGCAGTGAAGGCGGCTATCCTAGCTCCTACGAGCAGTACTTC
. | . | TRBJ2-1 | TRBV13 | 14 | CASSLGDLAGARFF | TGTGCCAGCAGCTTAGGCGATTTGGCGGGGGCGAGGTTCTTC
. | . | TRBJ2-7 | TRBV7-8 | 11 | CASSLAGEQYF | TGTGCCAGCAGCTTGGCGGGGGAGCAGTACTTC
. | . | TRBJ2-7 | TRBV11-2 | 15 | CASSSPGPGGYEQYF | TGTGCCAGCAGCTCACCTGGACCCGGGGGCTACGAGCAGTACTTC
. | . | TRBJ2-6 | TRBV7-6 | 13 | CASSSSGANVLTF | TGTGCCAGCAGCTCATCCGGGGCCAACGTCCTGACTTTC
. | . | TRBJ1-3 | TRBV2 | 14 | CASSESHTRDTIYF | TGTGCCAGCAGTGAATCGCATACTAGGGACACCATATATTTT